This TCR beta chain was observed in a study of cytomegalovirus exposure and HLA in healthy donors. Use of 60 Vbeta and 13 Jbeta primers characterized the PCR. The method was immunoSEQ multiplex PCR; TCRdb's version includes in-frame clones alone and lacks a portion of them. Of 150,000 to 200,000 clones in the sample, about four fifths are singletons; the top ten hold around 4.7%. This clone was seen a handful of times. No antigen is known for it. Regarding the study as a whole: Later work found most CMV-associated TCR beta chains apparently HLA-restricted.

The CDR3 spans 13 residues. V was pared by 1 base and J by 1 base, with 4 bases between. Germline V gene data show CDR1 as LGHNA and CDR2 as YSLEER. The sequenced sample consisted of PBMCs. The receptor comes from a young woman in good health and CMV-seropositive. The chain employs TRBV4-3 and TRBJ1-1; D gene ambiguous. CDR3 sequence (DNA): TGCGCCAGCAGCCAAGGGAGGAACACTGAAGCTTTCTTT. This sequence encodes CASSQGRNTEAFF.